The source of this T cell receptor beta chain is a study of PD-1 blockade in classical Hodgkin lymphoma (TCRdb year 2020). At the level of the whole study: Nivolumab dosing was 3 mg/kg intravenously every 2 weeks, continuing until either disease progression or unacceptable toxicity. A peripheral blood immune signature of response to PD-1 blockade in classical Hodgkin lymphoma was defined using TCR beta sequencing and CyTOF. Broader findings and caveats from the paper: Among trial patients, those achieving complete response had baseline diversity similar to that of newly diagnosed patients, while diversity was significantly lower in partial responders and progressors. The study covered only a single clinical trial cohort, and the causes of the repertoire differences, possibly disease activity or prior therapy, were still not defined. Lower diversity was observed in patients in whom nivolumab was started less than 1 year after ASCT, and these patients were excluded from later analyses so that confounding by immune reconstitution would be avoided. Baseline TCR diversity was reported to be lower in newly diagnosed patients than in healthy donors and to be lower still in relapsed/refractory patients. CD4+ but not CD8+ TCR diversity rose significantly by C4D1 (p=0.0027 vs p=0.16), most apparent in complete responders (p=0.02).

Genomic DNA was isolated using the Qiagen DNeasy kit from unsorted PBMCs as well as from negatively selected CD4+ and CD8+ fractions. TCR beta CDR3 regions were amplified by immunoSEQ multiplex PCR using primers annealing to V and J segments. A synthetic immune receptor repertoire was used to minimize amplification bias, and any remaining bias was removed computationally after sequencing. Regarding the original processing steps: Repertoire diversity was quantified as the Shannon entropy index using custom Python scripts. The unsorted, CD4+ and CD8+ repertoires were each analyzed separately, with the exception of combined analyses, where CD4+ and CD8+ sequences were merged in silico. A clone was considered expanded if an increase in frequency of at least 2-fold after treatment relative to C1D1 was found, and a pseudocount of 0.5 was applied to clones undetected at baseline. Clones with 0 or 1 copy at C1D1 were defined as singleton clones, while clones with 2 or more copies were defined as non-singleton clones. Clones expanded in unsorted samples were annotated as CD4+, CD8+ or unknown by matching protein sequences in sorted samples from the same patient. Wilcoxon tests on paired samples were used to test changes in diversity from C1D1 to C4D1. TCRdb re-hosts the immuneACCESS table, in-frame sequences only. Its copies lack some clones; in the studies checked, an unresolved V gene accounts for under half of them, and the cause for the rest is not known. Clone size and V and J calls were adopted from that table, with D and trimming inferred from the DNA. For this sample the table gives tens of thousands of clones, of which more than 80% were detected only once. The top ten constitute approximately 16% of the sample.

Reading the label with the study, this specimen's time point is: cycle 1 day 1 (C1D1), immediately before nivolumab initiation. Every trial patient had relapsed after autologous stem cell transplantation, and cohorts A, B and C differed in prior brentuximab vedotin exposure. The trial cohort comprised about 60 patients with relapsed/refractory classical Hodgkin lymphoma whose best overall responses were complete response, partial response or progressive disease. In the multi-cohort phase II CheckMate 205 trial, trial patients received single-agent nivolumab. Best overall response was determined by an independent review committee according to the 2007 International Working Group response criteria. PBMCs from the trial were collected at three points: immediately before nivolumab initiation (C1D1), and during therapy at cycle 2 day 1 and cycle 4 day 1. After peripheral blood was drawn into 8 mL Vacutainer Cell Preparation Tubes, PBMCs were isolated by centrifugation and then cryopreserved.

On this clone: It lacks a known antigen. No much larger clonotype is one base removed from it; base qualities were not supplied.

The source of this sequence is a human donor with classical Hodgkin lymphoma. Specimen: peripheral blood mononuclear cells (PBMCs), collected at baseline.

The CDR3 loop reads CASRAGSYGYTF. At the DNA level, the sequence is TGCGCCAGCAGAGCAGGGAGCTATGGCTACACCTTC. The rearrangement combines TRBV5-1 with TRBJ1-2; the D segment could be TRBD1, given 5 matching bases. A distance of 9 bases separates the germline ends of V and J, which lose 5 bases and 4 bases respectively. The germline V gene specifies SGHRS as CDR1 and YFSETQ as CDR2. Reading from cysteine to phenylalanine, the CDR3 counts 12 amino acids. The read is trimmed to its CDR3 DNA, 36 bases read in frame from base 1. Supplemented by the reference TRBV5-1 and TRBJ1-2 proteins around the CDR3, the complete variable domain is KAGVTQTPRYLIKTRGQQVTLSCSPISGHRSVSWYQQTPGQGLQFLFEYFSETQRNKGNFPGRFSGRQFSNSRSEMNVSTLELGDSALYLCASRAGSYGYTFGSGTRLTVV.